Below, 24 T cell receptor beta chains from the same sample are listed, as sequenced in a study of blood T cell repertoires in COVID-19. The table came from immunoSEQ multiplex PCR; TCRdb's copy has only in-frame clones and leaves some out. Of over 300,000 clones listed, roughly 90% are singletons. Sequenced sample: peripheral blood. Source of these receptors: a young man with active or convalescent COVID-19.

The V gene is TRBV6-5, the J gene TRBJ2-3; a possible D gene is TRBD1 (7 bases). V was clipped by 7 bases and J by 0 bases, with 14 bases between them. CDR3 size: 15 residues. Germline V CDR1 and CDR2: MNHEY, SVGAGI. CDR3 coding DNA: TGTGCCAGCACCAGGGGGACTCCAAGCACAGATACGCAGTATTTT. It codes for CASTRGTPSTDTQYF.

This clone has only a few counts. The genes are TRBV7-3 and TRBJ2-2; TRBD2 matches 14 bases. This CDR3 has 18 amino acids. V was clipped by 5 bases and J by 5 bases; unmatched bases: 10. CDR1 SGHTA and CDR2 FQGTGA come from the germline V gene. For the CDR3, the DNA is TGTGCCAGCAGCCCGGGGGGGACTAGCGGGAGAGGAACCGGGGAGCTGTTTTTT. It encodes CASSPGGTSGRGTGELFF.

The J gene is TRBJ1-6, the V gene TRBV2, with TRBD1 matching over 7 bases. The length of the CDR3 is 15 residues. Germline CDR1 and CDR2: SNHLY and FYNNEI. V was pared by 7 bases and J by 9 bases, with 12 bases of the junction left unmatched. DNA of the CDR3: TGTGCCAGCACCCAACGGACAGGAGGGTCTTCACCCCTCCACTTT. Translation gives CASTQRTGGSSPLHF.

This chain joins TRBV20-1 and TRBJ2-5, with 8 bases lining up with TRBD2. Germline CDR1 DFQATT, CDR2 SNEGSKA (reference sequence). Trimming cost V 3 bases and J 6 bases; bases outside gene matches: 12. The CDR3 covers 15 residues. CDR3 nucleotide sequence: TGCAGTGCTAGTCGATCACGGGGGGGCGTAAAGACCCAGTACTTC. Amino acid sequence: CSASRSRGGVKTQYF.

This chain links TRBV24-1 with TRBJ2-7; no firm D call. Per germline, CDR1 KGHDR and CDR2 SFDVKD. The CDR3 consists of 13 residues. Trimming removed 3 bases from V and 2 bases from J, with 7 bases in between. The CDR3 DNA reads TGTGCCACCAGTGATCCTGTAACCTACGAGCAGTACTTC. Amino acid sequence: CATSDPVTYEQYF.

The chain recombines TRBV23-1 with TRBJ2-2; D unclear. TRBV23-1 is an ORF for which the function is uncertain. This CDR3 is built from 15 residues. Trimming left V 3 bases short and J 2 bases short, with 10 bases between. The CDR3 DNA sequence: TGCGCCAGCAGTCATTGGCACACAAACACCGGGGAGCTGTTTTTT. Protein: CASSHWHTNTGELFF.

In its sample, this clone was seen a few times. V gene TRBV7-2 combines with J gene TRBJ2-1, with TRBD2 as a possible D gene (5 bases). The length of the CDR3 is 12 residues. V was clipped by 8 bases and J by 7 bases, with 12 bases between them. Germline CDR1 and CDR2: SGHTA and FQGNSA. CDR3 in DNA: TGTGCCAGCTCAACATCGGGGAATGAGCAGTTCTTC. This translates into CASSTSGNEQFF.

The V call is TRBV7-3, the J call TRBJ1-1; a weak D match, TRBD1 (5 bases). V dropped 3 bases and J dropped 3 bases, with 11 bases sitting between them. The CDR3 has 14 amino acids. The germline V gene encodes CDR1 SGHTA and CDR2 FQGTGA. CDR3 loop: CASSFGGWDTEAFF. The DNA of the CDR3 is TGTGCCAGCAGCTTCGGGGGATGGGACACTGAAGCTTTCTTT.

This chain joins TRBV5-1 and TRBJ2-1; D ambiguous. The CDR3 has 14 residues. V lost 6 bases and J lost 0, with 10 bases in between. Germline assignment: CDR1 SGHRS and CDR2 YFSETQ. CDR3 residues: CASTPVSSYNEQFF. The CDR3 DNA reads TGCGCCAGCACCCCGGTGAGCTCCTACAATGAGCAGTTCTTC.

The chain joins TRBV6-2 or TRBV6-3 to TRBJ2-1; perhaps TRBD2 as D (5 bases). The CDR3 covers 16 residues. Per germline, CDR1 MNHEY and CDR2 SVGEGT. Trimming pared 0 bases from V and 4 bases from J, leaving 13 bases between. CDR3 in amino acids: CASSYSMDSGYNEQFF. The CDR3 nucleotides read TGTGCCAGCAGTTACTCGATGGACTCGGGGTACAATGAGCAGTTCTTC.

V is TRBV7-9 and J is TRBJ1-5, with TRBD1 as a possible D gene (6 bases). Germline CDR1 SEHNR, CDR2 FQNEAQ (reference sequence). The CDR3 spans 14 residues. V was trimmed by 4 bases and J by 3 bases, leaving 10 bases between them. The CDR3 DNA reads TGTGCCAGCAGCTATACAGGGTTCAATCAGCCCCAGCATTTT. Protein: CASSYTGFNQPQHF.

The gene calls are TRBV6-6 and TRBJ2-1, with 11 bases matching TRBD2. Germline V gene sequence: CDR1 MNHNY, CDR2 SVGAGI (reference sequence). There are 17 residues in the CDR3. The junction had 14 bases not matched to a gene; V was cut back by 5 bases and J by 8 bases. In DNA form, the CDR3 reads TGTGCCAGCAGTCCCGGGGTAGCGGGAGGGCCCTTGGATGAGCAGTTCTTC. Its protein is CASSPGVAGGPLDEQFF.

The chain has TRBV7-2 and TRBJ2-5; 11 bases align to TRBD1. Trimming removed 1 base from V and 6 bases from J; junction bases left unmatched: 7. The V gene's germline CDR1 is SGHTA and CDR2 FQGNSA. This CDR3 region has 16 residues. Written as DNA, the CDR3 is TGTGCCAGCAGCTTAGAGTCGGGGACAGGGGGGCAGACCCAGTACTTC. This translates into CASSLESGTGGQTQYF.

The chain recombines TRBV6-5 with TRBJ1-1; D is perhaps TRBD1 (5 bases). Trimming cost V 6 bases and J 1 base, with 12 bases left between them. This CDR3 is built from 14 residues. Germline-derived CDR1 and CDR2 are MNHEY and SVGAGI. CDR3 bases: TGTGCCAGCAGGTCGGACACTTGGAACACTGAAGCTTTCTTT. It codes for CASRSDTWNTEAFF.

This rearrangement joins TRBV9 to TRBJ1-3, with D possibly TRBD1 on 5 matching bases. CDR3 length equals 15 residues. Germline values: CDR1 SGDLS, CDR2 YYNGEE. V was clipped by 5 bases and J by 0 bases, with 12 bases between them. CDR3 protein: CASSWGGRSGNTIYF. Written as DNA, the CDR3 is TGTGCCAGCAGTTGGGGGGGACGCTCTGGAAACACCATATATTTT. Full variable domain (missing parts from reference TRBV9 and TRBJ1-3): DSGVTQTPKHLITATGQRVTLRCSPRSGDLSVYWYQQSLDQGLQFLIQYYNGEERAKGNILERFSAQQFPDLHSELNLSSLELGDSALYFCASSWGGRSGNTIYFGEGSWLTVV.

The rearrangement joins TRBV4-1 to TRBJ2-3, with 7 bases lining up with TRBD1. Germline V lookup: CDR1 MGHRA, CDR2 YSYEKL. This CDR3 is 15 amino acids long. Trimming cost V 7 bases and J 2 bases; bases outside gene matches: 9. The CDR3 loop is CASNPNTGVTDTQYF. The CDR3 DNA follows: TGCGCCAGCAATCCCAATACAGGGGTCACAGATACGCAGTATTTT.

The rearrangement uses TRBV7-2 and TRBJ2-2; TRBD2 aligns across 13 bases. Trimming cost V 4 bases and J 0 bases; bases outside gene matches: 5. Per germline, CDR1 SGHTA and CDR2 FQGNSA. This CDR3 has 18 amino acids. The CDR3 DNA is TGTGCCAGCAGCTCCTCGGGACTAGCGGGGACGAACACCGGGGAGCTGTTTTTT. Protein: CASSSSGLAGTNTGELFF.

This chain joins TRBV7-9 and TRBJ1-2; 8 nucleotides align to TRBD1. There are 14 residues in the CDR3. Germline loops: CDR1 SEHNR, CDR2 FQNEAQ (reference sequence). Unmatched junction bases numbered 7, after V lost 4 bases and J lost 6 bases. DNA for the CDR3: TGTGCCAGCAGCTCAGCCGGACAGGGTGATGGCTACACCTTC. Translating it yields CASSSAGQGDGYTF.

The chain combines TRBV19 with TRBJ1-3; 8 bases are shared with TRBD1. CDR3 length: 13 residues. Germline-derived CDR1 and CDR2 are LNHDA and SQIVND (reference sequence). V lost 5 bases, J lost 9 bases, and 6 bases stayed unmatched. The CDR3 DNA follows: TGTGCCAGTAGTCATCGGGACAGGCGCACCATATATTTT. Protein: CASSHRDRRTIYF.

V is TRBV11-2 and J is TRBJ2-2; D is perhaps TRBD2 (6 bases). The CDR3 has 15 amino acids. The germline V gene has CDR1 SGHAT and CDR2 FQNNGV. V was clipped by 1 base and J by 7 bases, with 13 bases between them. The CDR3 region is CASSLGFWEDGELFF. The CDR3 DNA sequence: TGTGCCAGCAGCTTAGGCTTCTGGGAGGACGGGGAGCTGTTTTTT.

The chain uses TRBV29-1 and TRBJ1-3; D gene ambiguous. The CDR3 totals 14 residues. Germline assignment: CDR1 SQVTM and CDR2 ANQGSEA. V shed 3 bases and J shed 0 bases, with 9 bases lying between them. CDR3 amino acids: CSVDWLDSGNTIYF. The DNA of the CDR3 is TGCAGCGTTGATTGGCTTGACTCTGGAAACACCATATATTTT. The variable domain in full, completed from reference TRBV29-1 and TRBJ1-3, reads SAVISQKPSRDICQRGTSLTIQCQVDSQVTMMFWYRQQPGQSLTLIATANQGSEATYESGFVIDKFPISRPNLTFSTLTVSNMSPEDSSIYLCSVDWLDSGNTIYFGEGSWLTVV.

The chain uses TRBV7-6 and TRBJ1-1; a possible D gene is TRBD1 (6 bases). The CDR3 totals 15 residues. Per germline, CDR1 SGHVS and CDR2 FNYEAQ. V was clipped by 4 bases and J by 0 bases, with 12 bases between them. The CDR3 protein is CASSSPTGLNTEAFF. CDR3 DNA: TGTGCCAGCAGCTCCCCGACAGGCCTGAACACTGAAGCTTTCTTT.

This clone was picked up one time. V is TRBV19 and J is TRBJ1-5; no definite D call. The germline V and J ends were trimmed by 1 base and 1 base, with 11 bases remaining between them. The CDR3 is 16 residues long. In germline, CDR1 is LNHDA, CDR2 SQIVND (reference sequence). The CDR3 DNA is TGTGCCAGTAGTATAGGAGGGAGTCGAAGCAATCAGCCCCAGCATTTT. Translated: CASSIGGSRSNQPQHF. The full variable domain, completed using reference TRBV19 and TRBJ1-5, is DGGITQSPKYLFRKEGQNVTLSCEQNLNHDAMYWYRQDPGQGLRLIYYSQIVNDFQKGDIAEGYSVSREKKESFPLTVTSAQKNPTAFYLCASSIGGSRSNQPQHFGDGTRLSIL.

CDR3 protein: CASSNTMTITYEQYF. The CDR3 nucleotides read TGTGCCAGCAGCAACACAATGACTATTACCTACGAGCAGTACTTC. J is TRBJ2-7 and V is TRBV27, with a tentative D call TRBD2 (5 bases). Germline loops: CDR1 MNHEY, CDR2 SMNVEV (reference sequence). Trimming stripped 6 bases from V and 2 bases from J, with 17 bases between. The CDR3 spans 15 residues.